This TCR beta chain stems from a study of cytomegalovirus exposure and HLA in healthy donors (TCRdb year 2017). Background on the whole study: In an earlier analysis of some 610 of the donors, less than 350 Gb of sequence data and 100 million or so unique TCR beta sequences from about 179 million T cells were reported. Typing coverage varied by locus: roughly 629-630 donors for A, B, C, DRB1 and DQB1; approximately 500 for DQA1; 606 for DPA1; approximately 450 for DPB1. All discovery cohort repertoires had been generated using a single sequencing platform. A later analysis re-examined previously published TCR beta repertoires from more than 600 donors and added high-resolution HLA genotyping to investigate patterns of TCR occurrence. HLA typing included class I and class II loci at four-digit resolution. Rather than using new phenotypic data, the later analysis identified candidate immune exposures from TCR beta sequences and from how often those sequences occurred across donors. To decide whether each TCR beta V gene segment behaved as functional or pseudogenic, an earlier analysis of nearly 600 of the donors relied on high-throughput TCR beta sequencing. An early release covering roughly 640 HLA-typed donors comprised 250 to 350 gigabases of sequencing data and around 85 million unique TCR sequences. The study used immunosequencing to profile the T cell repertoires of 666 subjects and linked those repertoires to cytomegalovirus serostatus. The aim of the study was to test whether cataloging public T cell receptors could identify signatures of past pathogen exposure. In addition to the first cohort of several hundred subjects, a separate validation cohort of 120 different subjects was used. Of the roughly 410 genotyped donors, 81% were placed in the genetic ancestry cluster associated with self-reported Caucasian donors. A handful of DR-DQ haplotypes were handled as single units for association and clustering because linkage in the cohort was strong. Alongside the repertoire data, information on donor age, sex, ethnicity and CMV serostatus was compiled. A later genetic analysis took genome-wide SNP genotypes for about 55% of the 666 donors and used that subset as a discovery cohort. Across approximately 400 genotyped donors of the cohort, an average of roughly 230,000 unique TCR beta nucleotide sequences per donor were sequenced, and roughly a sixth of those sequences were non-productive. To predict cytomegalovirus infection status, the study combined high-throughput TCR immunosequencing, statistical association of individual TCRs with disease status, and machine learning. General findings and caveats noted by the study authors: The presence/absence analyses assumed that sequencing depth was roughly uniform across donors, and that assumption may not be true. Because HLA typing was unavailable for some donors at each locus, only the typed subset was used in association tests. In an earlier analysis of 450 to 750 of the donors, most TCR beta V segments appeared in productive rearrangements about 90% or about 30% of the time, broadly matching IMGT annotations. In a later analysis, several top co-occurrence clusters were reported to appear linked to parvovirus B19, influenza, CMV and Epstein-Barr virus. CMV serostatus was the only immune exposure information available for the cohort. In a later analysis, HLA-associated TCR beta chains were found to be more clonally expanded and to have lower generation probabilities than equally common non-associated chains. It was suggested by the authors that the approach could potentially be generalized to other disease states and immunological phenotypes. Linkage disequilibrium might explain the correlated functional status among segregating V segments, but an unknown experimental factor could not be excluded. This cohort had only TCR beta chains sequenced, and the lack of alpha or paired-chain data limited which features could be detected. In a later genetic analysis, fewer N-insertions in productive TCRs were reported among donors in an Asian-associated ancestry cluster than the approximately 710-donor mean. The classifier was reported to diagnose cytomegalovirus status with high specificity and sensitivity in both the original cohort and the validation cohort. A further reported finding was that TCR beta sequences accurately predicted the HLA-A and HLA-B alleles for most subjects in the first cohort. While some public TCRs were present in many individuals, most TCR sequences turned up only very rarely across donors. In a later analysis, the rate of TCR association differed among HLA loci, with DRB1 alleles having the most associated TCRs and HLA-C alleles having the fewest. According to a later analysis, most CMV-associated TCR beta chains appeared to be HLA-restricted, and the HLA associations seemed to be driven largely by CMV exposure. At a false discovery rate of 0.05, a later analysis linked approximately 18,000 TCR beta sequences to specific HLA alleles. A group of highly shared sequence variants was considered likely to be a technical artifact of the sequencing pipeline. A few of the identified cytomegalovirus-associated TCR beta chains were confirmed in vitro to be specific for cytomegalovirus antigens. The study listed approximately 150 TCR beta chains as associated with cytomegalovirus. Because counts were too low, seventeen rarely observed V segments, including chromosome 9 orphons, were left out of the earlier analysis of about 500 of the donors. Strong co-occurrence of HLA alleles, especially DR and DQ, made assigning TCR associations to individual alleles difficult. In a later genetic analysis, a missense DCLRE1C variant was associated with V-gene and J-gene trimming of TCR beta chains, and the association was replicated in an independent cohort.

The cohort consisted of 650 to 700 healthy bone marrow donors. All cohort members were sampled while nominally healthy, although unrecorded immune exposures were likely present. The donor tested CMV seropositive and was one of the 289 seropositive cohort members. A peripheral blood sample was provided by each donor, and peripheral blood mononuclear cells were used for TCR beta sequencing. Genomic DNA was extracted from the blood cell samples with the Qiagen DNeasy Blood Extraction Kit. Libraries were built with the immunoSEQ multiplex PCR assay. The multiplex PCR relied on a mix of 60 forward primers for TCR Vbeta segments and 13 reverse primers for TCR Jbeta segments. Amplification of the CDR3 region of rearranged TCR beta genes was performed with a multiplex PCR assay on genomic DNA. The amplified TCR beta libraries were sequenced on the Illumina HiSeq System as 87-base-pair reads. The published analysis was carried out like this. A later analysis counted about 80 million unique TCR beta chains across the 650 to 800 repertoires, and around 12 million of these chains were shared by at least two donors. Raw reads were error-corrected and collapsed into unique sequences by a nearest-neighbor algorithm in which closely related sequences were merged to remove PCR and sequencing errors. To assign V, D and J gene segments, CDR3 sequences were aligned to IMGT reference sequences. For a sequence to be retained, at least a six-nucleotide match to both a V gene segment and a J gene segment was required. A rearrangement counted as productive if the CDR3 had no stop codons and remained in frame with V and J, and every other rearrangement counted as non-productive. Following IMGT convention, CDR3 was defined as the stretch from the second conserved V-encoded cysteine up to the conserved J-encoded phenylalanine. Sequences without an unambiguous match to a single V gene segment were excluded from the earlier analysis of about 600 of the donors. In an earlier analysis of some 590 of the donors, a V segment was called functional when productive rearrangements were above 56.7%, and segregating when the standard deviation between donors exceeded 5%. A statistical classification framework was built for diagnosing cytomegalovirus status from the catalog of TCR beta chain sequences. A later analysis assigned V and J genes by comparing TCR nucleotide sequences with IMGT/GENE-DB human TR gene sequences. A later analysis assigned CDR3 sequences and most-parsimonious VDJ recombination scenarios with the TCRdist pipeline. In a later analysis, each TCR beta chain was defined by its CDR3 amino acid sequence together with its V-gene family, and reads without a unique V-gene family were excluded. As a way to deal with suspected cross-contamination and a sequencing artifact, a later analysis dropped roughly 620 nucleotide sequences that were highly shared and had low generation probability. A later analysis calculated a clonal expansion index for each public chain from normalized within-repertoire ranks of inferred template counts. In a later analysis, generation probabilities were computed using a VDJ recombination model fitted to out-of-frame rearrangements, and the results were checked against IGoR. Hypergeometric tests were used in a later analysis to score TCR-TCR, TCR-HLA and TCR-CMV co-occurrence, with a repertoire-size bias correction applied to the TCR pairs. False discovery rates were estimated in a later analysis by permuting HLA or CMV assignments 20 times. In a later analysis, co-occurring TCRs were grouped using DBSCAN, and TCRdist sequence similarity was added for clustering within HLA-allele-positive subsets. Repertoires with fewer than 30,000 or more than 120,000 public chains were left out of co-occurrence clustering, as were a few repertoires with anomalous nucleotide sharing. TCRdb retrieved this table from immuneACCESS and kept in-frame rearrangements only. Not all clones are present; in checked studies, unresolved V genes account for under half, and no reason is known for the remainder. V, J and clone size are those of that table, while D and trimming were read from the DNA. The sample has 200,000 to 250,000 clones on record, about three quarters of them singletons. The ten largest clones capture 2.7% of the sample.

For this clone: The antigen it binds to is not known. Qualities for individual bases were not recorded, and no much larger clone is one base off. At the DNA level, this CDR3 is encoded by other sequences in the same sample as well.

The TCR sequence derives from a woman aged 55-70 years in good health and CMV-seropositive. The specimen sequenced was PBMCs.

For the CDR3, the sequence is CAWSVGQHYGYTF. The base sequence is TGTGCCTGGAGTGTTGGGCAGCACTATGGCTACACCTTC. This chain is built from TRBV30 and TRBJ1-2, with the D segment identity uncertain. A distance of 8 bases separates the germline ends of V and J, which lose 0 bases and 3 bases respectively. The germline V gene (reference sequence) yields GTSNPN for CDR1 and SVGIG for CDR2. The CDR3 measures 13 amino acids from cysteine to phenylalanine. This entry keeps only the CDR3 DNA: 39 bases, framed from base 1.